The 29 T cell receptor beta chains presented below share a single source sample, sequenced in a study of blood T cell repertoires in COVID-19. Repertoires were generated with immunoSEQ multiplex PCR, while TCRdb's copy carries only in-frame clones and drops some. The table lists approximately 200,000 clones, 70% to 90% of them singletons. Sequenced material: PBMCs or T cells enriched from blood (not recorded which). These receptors originate from a man aged 25-40 years who had recovered from COVID-19.

The chain is built from TRBV7-3 and TRBJ2-5, with D hard to call. The CDR3 sequence is 15 residues long. CDR1 SGHTA and CDR2 FQGTGA come from the germline V gene. Trimming took off 1 base at V and 3 bases at J, with 12 bases between the two ends. The CDR3 region is CASSLNGCGEETQYF. The CDR3 DNA reads TGTGCCAGCAGCTTAAATGGGTGCGGAGAAGAGACCCAGTACTTC.

The rearrangement joins TRBV6-1 to TRBJ2-7; D perhaps matches TRBD2 (5 bases). V lost 3 bases and J lost 0, with 12 bases in between. From germline, CDR1 is MNHNS and CDR2 SASEGT. This CDR3 is 15 amino acids long. In DNA form, the CDR3 reads TGTGCCAGCAGTGACCCCGTCGGGGTCTCCTACGAGCAGTACTTC. It encodes CASSDPVGVSYEQYF.

This clone appeared a single time. V is TRBV2 and J is TRBJ2-1; 8 bases agree with TRBD1. Germline CDR1 SNHLY, CDR2 FYNNEI. Trimming cost V 6 bases and J 4 bases; bases outside gene matches: 5. The CDR3 loop spans 14 amino acids. The CDR3 coding sequence is TGTGCCAGCAGAGACAGGGGCGTATACAATGAGCAGTTCTTC. Protein sequence: CASRDRGVYNEQFF.

J is TRBJ1-3 and V is TRBV7-9; 7 positions match TRBD1. The V segment lost 4 bases and the J segment 3 bases; nucleotides outside the gene matches: 9. Germline V gives CDR1 SEHNR, CDR2 FQNEAQ (reference sequence). This CDR3 has 16 residues. CDR3 DNA: TGTGCCAGCAGCTCTCGGGGGGGACAGAGTGGAAACACCATATATTTT. Amino acids: CASSSRGGQSGNTIYF.

This clone was recorded only once. The chain is built from TRBV19 and TRBJ2-1; 8 nucleotides match TRBD2. CDR3 length: 15 residues. Germline CDR1 LNHDA, CDR2 SQIVND (reference sequence). V was clipped by 6 bases and J by 7 bases; unmatched bases: 11. The CDR3 DNA reads TGTGCCAGTAGGCAGCCGGGGGGGGGCAGAAATGAGCAGTTCTTC. It translates to CASRQPGGGRNEQFF.

J is TRBJ2-1 and V is TRBV6-5; TRBD2 is a possible D gene (5 bases). Germline V CDR1 and CDR2: MNHEY, SVGAGI. Trimming shortened V by 5 bases and J by 4 bases, and 9 bases separated the two germline ends. CDR3 length equals 13 residues. The CDR3 reads CASSLSGYNEQFF. CDR3 in DNA: TGTGCCAGCAGTCTATCGGGATACAATGAGCAGTTCTTC.

The V call is TRBV6-2 or TRBV6-3, the J call TRBJ1-5, with D perhaps matching TRBD1 (5 bases). Trimming removed 5 bases from V and 4 bases from J, with 12 bases in between. The germline gives CDR1 MNHEY, CDR2 SVGEGT. This CDR3 has 14 amino acids. The CDR3 nucleotides read TGTGCCAGCAGTGACGGATACAGGAATCAGCCCCAGCATTTT. Its protein product is CASSDGYRNQPQHF.

A single count supports this clone. The chain carries TRBV28 and TRBJ1-2, with 7 bases fitting TRBD1. CDR3 length equals 14 residues. V lost 9 bases to trimming and J lost 3 bases; unmatched junction nucleotides: 10. In germline, CDR1 is MDHEN, CDR2 SYDVKM. In DNA, the CDR3 is TGTGCCAGTGCCTCAGGGGGAAGGGACTATGGCTACACCTTC. Translated: CASASGGRDYGYTF.

The J gene is TRBJ2-7, the V gene TRBV12-3 or TRBV12-4; TRBD1 agrees at 7 bases. V gave up 3 bases and J gave up 4 bases; unmatched junction bases: 3. This CDR3 is 13 amino acids long. The CDR3 spells CASSFGTEYEQYF. The CDR3 region has the DNA TGTGCCAGCAGTTTCGGGACAGAGTACGAGCAGTACTTC.

The chain joins TRBV25-1 to TRBJ1-2; 7 bases are shared with TRBD1. Per the germline V gene, CDR1 is MGHDK and CDR2 is SYGVNS. Unmatched junction bases numbered 9, after V lost 8 bases and J lost 6 bases. The CDR3 has 13 amino acids. CDR3 DNA sequence: TGTGCCAGCGGAACAACCGGGACAGATGGCTACACCTTC. This sequence encodes CASGTTGTDGYTF.

The J gene is TRBJ1-4, the V gene TRBV14; TRBD1 agrees at 9 bases. V shed 2 bases, J shed 8 bases, and the junction held 3 bases outside the gene matches. The CDR3 length is 14 residues. CDR1 is SGHDN and CDR2 is FVKESK in the germline V gene. DNA of the CDR3: TGTGCCAGCAGCCAAAATACAGGGGGCGAAAAACTGTTTTTT. This encodes CASSQNTGGEKLFF.

The rearrangement joins TRBV28 to TRBJ2-1, with D possibly TRBD1 on 6 matching bases. CDR1 is MDHEN, CDR2 SYDVKM, per germline. The CDR3 consists of 15 residues. The germline V and J ends were trimmed by 0 bases and 1 base, with 7 bases remaining between them. The CDR3 DNA follows: TGTGCCAGCAGTTTATGGGGGGCGTCCTACAATGAGCAGTTCTTC. Translated, it gives CASSLWGASYNEQFF.

This clone has only one observation. The chain combines TRBV5-1 with TRBJ2-2; D might be TRBD1 (6 bases). This CDR3 region has 15 residues. From germline, CDR1 is SGHRS and CDR2 YFSETQ. The V end was cut by 0 bases, the J end by 6 bases, with 12 bases between. CDR3 loop: CASSLARGQSGELFF. In nucleotides, the CDR3 is TGCGCCAGCAGCTTGGCTCGGGGACAATCCGGGGAGCTGTTTTTT.

The V gene is TRBV7-9, the J gene TRBJ1-1; no reliable D call. This CDR3 comprises 13 residues. CDR1 and CDR2 (germline): SEHNR, FQNEAQ (reference sequence). The ends were cut back, 10 bases at V and 0 bases at J, with 12 bases in the middle. The CDR3 sequence is CAMGEYMNTEAFF. The DNA of the CDR3 is TGTGCCATGGGAGAGTACATGAACACTGAAGCTTTCTTT.

This chain links TRBV5-3 with TRBJ2-3, with TRBD1 identical over 7 bases. TRBV5-3 is sorted into the ORF group, with uncertain function. Trimming took 5 bases from V and 2 from J; bases not matched to a gene: 5. This CDR3 has 14 amino acids. In nucleotides, the CDR3 is TGTGCCAGAAGACGGGACAGTGTCACAGATACGCAGTATTTT. It yields the protein CARRRDSVTDTQYF.

Remarks on this clone: An end of the junction differs from the germline gene, which may be a read error. CDR3 amino acids: CASSIAERNYGYTF. The CDR3 DNA reads as TGTGCCAGCAGCATAGCCGAGAGAAACTATGGCTACACCTTC. The chain joins TRBV7-8 to TRBJ1-2, with D hard to call. The CDR3 length is 14 residues. CDR1 is SGHVS, CDR2 FQNEAQ, per germline.

V usage is TRBV5-4 and J usage is TRBJ1-6; 7 bases align to TRBD1. Trimming at V came to 2 bases and at J to 8 bases, leaving 7 bases not matched to a gene. The germline V gene has CDR1 SGHNT and CDR2 YYREEE (reference sequence). The CDR3 spans 15 residues. The CDR3 protein is CASSLIQGLDSPLHF. As DNA, the CDR3 is TGTGCCAGCAGCTTAATACAGGGGTTGGATTCACCCCTCCACTTT.

The chain uses TRBV7-3 and TRBJ2-1; 9 positions match TRBD2. CDR1 is SGHTA and CDR2 is FQGTGA in the germline V gene. This CDR3 has 15 residues. J gave up 7 bases and V 0 bases, and 4 bases lay outside the gene matches. CDR3 loop: CASSLTAGGWNEQFF. The CDR3 DNA reads as TGTGCCAGCAGCTTAACAGCGGGGGGCTGGAATGAGCAGTTCTTC.

This chain joins TRBV7-3 and TRBJ2-1, with a possible D match to TRBD1 (5 bases). V was trimmed by 8 bases and J by 3 bases, leaving 11 bases between them. The CDR3 consists of 13 residues. CDR1 and CDR2 (germline): SGHTA, FQGTGA. The CDR3 loop is CASSRADYNEQFF. CDR3 nucleotide sequence: TGTGCCAGCTCCAGGGCGGACTACAATGAGCAGTTCTTC.

As concerns this clone: A junction boundary mismatches the germline segment, possibly from a read error. Other DNA sequences in this specimen translate into the identical CDR3. The gene calls are TRBV28 and TRBJ1-2; a weak D match, TRBD1 (6 bases). CDR3 length equals 15 residues. Per the germline V gene, CDR1 is MDHEN and CDR2 is SYDVKM. Here the CDR3 DNA reads TGTGCCAGCAGTGCCCCGGCGGGGGCTAACTATGGTTACACCTTC. This gives the protein CASSAPAGANYGYTF.

This rearrangement joins TRBV28 to TRBJ1-1; D is possibly TRBD1 (6 bases). V gave up 3 bases and J gave up 3 bases, with 20 bases separating them. The CDR3 is 17 amino acids. Germline-derived CDR1 and CDR2 are MDHEN and SYDVKM. CDR3 in DNA: TGTGCCAGCAGTTTTCAGCCATCCTGGGGGCTGGACACTGAAGCTTTCTTT. Its translation is CASSFQPSWGLDTEAFF. Complete variable domain (other parts from reference TRBV28 and TRBJ1-1): DVKVTQSSRYLVKRTGEKVFLECVQDMDHENMFWYRQDPGLGLRLIYFSYDVKMKEKGDIPEGYSVSREKKERFSLILESASTNQTSMYLCASSFQPSWGLDTEAFFGQGTRLTVV.

The chain combines TRBV5-1 with TRBJ2-2; 7 nucleotides line up with TRBD2. V lost 3 bases to trimming and J lost 5 bases; unmatched junction nucleotides: 4. Germline-derived CDR1 and CDR2 are SGHRS and YFSETQ. The CDR3 is made up of 14 amino acids. The CDR3 DNA reads as TGCGCCAGCAGCTCGGGACTACTGACCGGGGAGCTGTTTTTT. This sequence encodes CASSSGLLTGELFF.

This chain uses TRBV4-3 with TRBJ1-6; 7 bases line up with TRBD1. CDR3 length: 17 residues. V gave up 4 bases and J gave up 0 bases; unmatched junction bases: 6. CDR1 and CDR2 from the germline V gene are LGHNA and YSLEER. Written as DNA, the CDR3 is TGCGCCAGCAGCCGGGACAGACCAAGCTCCTATAATTCACCCCTCCACTTT. Protein product: CASSRDRPSSYNSPLHF.

V and J are TRBV7-8 and TRBJ1-6; D uncertain. V was trimmed by 5 bases and J by 0 bases, leaving 17 bases between them. The germline V gene encodes CDR1 SGHVS and CDR2 FQNEAQ. There are 18 residues in the CDR3. The CDR3 loop is CASSVTTELSSYNSPLHF. In DNA form, the CDR3 reads TGTGCCAGCAGCGTAACAACAGAGCTAAGCTCCTATAATTCACCCCTCCACTTT.

The V gene is TRBV7-2, the J gene TRBJ1-5; 8 positions match TRBD1. Losses at the gene ends were 5 bases for V and 7 bases for J; bases not matched to a gene: 7. Germline CDR1 SGHTA, CDR2 FQGNSA. The CDR3 totals 14 residues. The CDR3 DNA follows: TGTGCCAGCAGCGAAAGGACAGGGAACCAGCCCCAGCATTTT. It codes for CASSERTGNQPQHF.

The rearrangement uses TRBV30 and TRBJ2-7, with D possibly being TRBD1 (6 bases). In germline, CDR1 is GTSNPN, CDR2 SVGIG (reference sequence). V lost 5 bases and J lost 4, with 6 bases in between. This CDR3 region has 10 residues. CDR3 DNA sequence: TGTGCCTGGGGACAGTACGAGCAGTACTTC. Amino acid sequence: CAWGQYEQYF.

This rearrangement joins TRBV27 to TRBJ1-1; 9 bases fit TRBD1. The CDR3 consists of 16 residues. The trim removed 5 bases at V and 3 bases at J, leaving 10 bases unmatched. Per the germline V gene, CDR1 is MNHEY and CDR2 is SMNVEV (reference sequence). CDR3 DNA: TGTGCCAGCAGTCAGCACAGGGGGCGCTCAGACACTGAAGCTTTCTTT. Amino acids: CASSQHRGRSDTEAFF.

The chain uses TRBV7-9 and TRBJ2-6, with D unresolved. The CDR3 loop spans 14 amino acids. The germline V gene has CDR1 SEHNR and CDR2 FQNEAQ (reference sequence). V lost 2 bases and J 1 base, leaving 3 bases between the germline ends. The CDR3 coding sequence is TGTGCCAGCAGCTTATCATCTGGGGCCAACGTCCTGACTTTC. This gives the protein CASSLSSGANVLTF.

The V call is TRBV18, the J call TRBJ2-5, with D possibly matching TRBD1 (6 bases). V lost 0 bases, J lost 4 bases, and 9 bases lay in between. The CDR3 loop spans 14 amino acids. Germline V gene sequence: CDR1 KGHSH, CDR2 LQKENI. CDR3 nucleotide sequence: TGTGCCAGCTCACCACCGGGACAACGAGAGACCCAGTACTTC. As protein: CASSPPGQRETQYF.